Following are 19 T cell receptor beta chains from one sample sequenced in a study of blood T cell repertoires in COVID-19. Libraries were prepared by immunoSEQ multiplex PCR; TCRdb keeps only in-frame clonotypes and omits some of them. The sample yields about 300,000 clones, about nine tenths seen once. The specimen sequenced was peripheral blood. The receptors were sampled from a woman aged 50 to 60 with COVID-19, enrolled during active disease.

This rearrangement joins TRBV30 to TRBJ2-3, with a weak D call TRBD1 (6 bases). The CDR3 loop spans 15 amino acids. Per germline, CDR1 GTSNPN and CDR2 SVGIG (reference sequence). The V and J ends lost 3 bases and 0 bases respectively, with 13 bases between them. The CDR3 reads CAWSDRRASTDTQYF. The CDR3 region has the DNA TGTGCCTGGAGCGACAGGCGGGCTAGCACAGATACGCAGTATTTT.

CDR3 sequence: CASSQLGQGACVSDGYTF. CDR3 nucleotides: TGCGCCAGCAGTCAGCTCGGACAGGGGGCTTGTGTATCCGATGGCTACACCTTC. The chain recombines TRBV23-1 with TRBJ1-2, with 11 bases that match TRBD1. TRBV23-1 falls under the ORF class, with uncertain function. The CDR3 contains 18 residues. The trim removed 3 bases at V and 6 bases at J, leaving 15 bases unmatched.

This clone was detected once. J is TRBJ2-6 and V is TRBV7-2; a possible D gene is TRBD2 (6 bases). Trimming stripped 3 bases from V and 2 bases from J, with 11 bases between. Germline values: CDR1 SGHTA, CDR2 FQGNSA. CDR3 length: 16 residues. The CDR3 DNA is TGTGCCAGCAGCTTCACGACGGGGGCTGGGGCCAACGTCCTGACTTTC. This codes for CASSFTTGAGANVLTF.

The CDR3 reads CASSLTGLLGTQYF. The CDR3 coding sequence is TGTGCCAGCAGTTTGACAGGTCTCCTGGGGACCCAGTACTTC. The chain employs TRBV27 and TRBJ2-5; D is possibly TRBD1 (6 bases). Trimming removed 3 bases from V and 7 bases from J, with 15 bases in between. Germline V CDR1 and CDR2: MNHEY, SMNVEV (reference sequence). The CDR3 totals 14 residues.

The chain is built from TRBV5-1 and TRBJ2-7; 9 bases fit TRBD2. The CDR3 consists of 17 residues. Trimming took 1 base from V and 0 from J; bases not matched to a gene: 8. Germline V lookup: CDR1 SGHRS, CDR2 YFSETQ. The CDR3 bases are TGCGCCAGCAGCTTGATTTCTAGCGGGGTTTACTCCTACGAGCAGTACTTC. This translates into CASSLISSGVYSYEQYF.

This clone has only a few counts. The rearrangement links TRBV5-1 to TRBJ2-7, with 7 nucleotides matching TRBD2. This CDR3 contains 16 residues. Germline V gene lookup returns CDR1 SGHRS and CDR2 YFSETQ. With V trimmed by 0 bases and J by 2 bases, 8 bases remained unmatched. The CDR3 is CASSLVAGEGAYEQYF. CDR3 DNA: TGCGCCAGCAGCTTGGTTGCGGGAGAAGGGGCCTACGAGCAGTACTTC.

The chain carries TRBV3-1 (or the pseudogene TRBV3-2) and TRBJ2-1; TRBD2 matches at 8 bases. J gave up 0 bases and V 6 bases, and 7 bases lay outside the gene matches. The CDR3 consists of 16 residues. The germline CDR1 and CDR2 sequences are LGHDT and YNNKEL (reference sequence). In nucleotides, the CDR3 is TGTGCCAGCAGGAGCGGAAGCGGGAGCTCCTACAATGAGCAGTTCTTC. Protein: CASRSGSGSSYNEQFF.

This clone appeared a single time. The rearrangement uses TRBV19 and TRBJ1-2; 10 positions match TRBD1. The V gene's germline CDR1 is LNHDA and CDR2 SQIVND (reference sequence). V lost 5 bases and J lost 6; bases outside the gene matches: 18. This CDR3 is built from 18 residues. The CDR3 DNA follows: TGTGCCAGTAGTCCGGGGACAGGGGCTTCAGGAGGTTTGGATGGCTACACCTTC. Protein sequence: CASSPGTGASGGLDGYTF.

This chain uses TRBV2 with TRBJ1-2; the match to TRBD1 covers 9 bases. Germline lookup yields CDR1 SNHLY and CDR2 FYNNEI. J lost 7 bases, V lost 5 bases, and 11 bases had no gene match. CDR3 length equals 15 residues. CDR3 in DNA: TGTGCCAGCAGTCCACTACAGGGGGCAAGTTTTGGCTACACCTTC. It yields the protein CASSPLQGASFGYTF.

This clone was picked up one time. V usage is TRBV7-2 and J usage is TRBJ2-1; 15 nucleotides match TRBD2. With 3 bases clipped from V and 7 bases from J, the junction kept 4 bases outside the gene matches. The germline gives CDR1 SGHTA, CDR2 FQGNSA. The CDR3 totals 16 residues. The CDR3 nucleotides read TGTGCCAGCAGCTTTGGACTAGCGGGAGGGAAAAATGAGCAGTTCTTC. It is translated as CASSFGLAGGKNEQFF.

CDR3 coding DNA: TGCGCCAGCGGGGTGGGGGGAACTGAAGCTTTCTTT. It yields the protein CASGVGGTEAFF. The chain is built from TRBV10-2 and TRBJ1-1, with D possibly being TRBD1 (5 bases). The CDR3 contains 12 residues. V lost 8 bases to trimming and J lost 5 bases, with 12 bases between them. The V gene's germline CDR1 is WSHSY and CDR2 SAAADI.

This chain uses TRBV5-1 with TRBJ1-1; 9 positions agree with TRBD1. Germline loops: CDR1 SGHRS, CDR2 YFSETQ. This CDR3 is 15 amino acids long. Losses at the gene ends were 6 bases for V and 4 bases for J; bases not matched to a gene: 10. In DNA, the CDR3 is TGCGCCAGCATACTGGGACAGGGTGGTGTCACTGAAGCTTTCTTT. Its protein is CASILGQGGVTEAFF. The entire variable domain, with the rest obtained from reference TRBV5-1 and TRBJ1-1, is as follows: KAGVTQTPRYLIKTRGQQVTLSCSPISGHRSVSWYQQTPGQGLQFLFEYFSETQRNKGNFPGRFSGRQFSNSRSEMNVSTLELGDSALYLCASILGQGGVTEAFFGQGTRLTVV.

This clone appeared once. V and J are TRBV3-1 (or the pseudogene TRBV3-2) and TRBJ1-3; D gene uncertain. The germline V and J ends were trimmed by 3 bases and 4 bases, with 19 bases remaining between them. The germline gives CDR1 LGHDT, CDR2 YNNKEL (reference sequence). The CDR3 is made up of 17 amino acids. The CDR3 sequence is CASSQLSTGVRGNTIYF. The CDR3 DNA reads as TGTGCCAGCAGCCAGCTCTCTACCGGGGTCCGAGGAAACACCATATATTTT.

In this sample, this clone turned up once. The chain links TRBV19 to TRBJ1-5; 8 bases agree with TRBD1. This CDR3 has 14 amino acids. Germline lookup yields CDR1 LNHDA and CDR2 SQIVND (reference sequence). J lost 6 bases, V lost 4 bases, and 5 bases had no gene match. The CDR3 bases are TGTGCCAGTAGTAATCAGGGGGCGGGTCAGCCCCAGCATTTT. Residues: CASSNQGAGQPQHF.

The chain joins TRBV5-1 to TRBJ1-1; D possibly corresponds to TRBD1 (5 bases). This CDR3 has 16 amino acids. With 0 bases removed from V and 6 bases from J, the gap between germline ends came to 18 bases. Germline CDR1 reads SGHRS; CDR2 reads YFSETQ. The CDR3 here is CASSLVSGRPGAEAFF. CDR3 bases: TGCGCCAGCAGCTTGGTCTCAGGGAGGCCGGGGGCTGAAGCTTTCTTT.

This chain joins TRBV9 and TRBJ2-6; 7 bases map to TRBD1. The CDR3 contains 14 residues. Germline V lookup: CDR1 SGDLS, CDR2 YYNGEE. J gave up 1 base and V 6 bases, and 1 base lay outside the gene matches. CDR3 sequence: CASNRGSGANVLTF. CDR3 sequence (DNA): TGTGCCAGCAACAGGGGTTCTGGGGCCAACGTCCTGACTTTC.

The chain carries TRBV24-1 and TRBJ2-5, with 8 bases that match TRBD1. The V gene end was trimmed by 1 base and the J gene end by 5 bases; junction bases not matched to a gene: 8. This CDR3 has 16 residues. Per the germline V gene, CDR1 is KGHDR and CDR2 is SFDVKD. The DNA of the CDR3 is TGTGCCACCAGTGATTTAACGGCAGGGGGCCGGGAGACCCAGTACTTC. It codes for CATSDLTAGGRETQYF.

The rearrangement joins TRBV11-3 to TRBJ2-1; TRBD2 aligns across 8 bases. The CDR3 sequence is 15 residues long. Germline V gene data show CDR1 as SGHNT and CDR2 as YENEEA. V lost 1 base to trimming and J lost 8 bases; unmatched junction nucleotides: 7. The CDR3 DNA is TGTGCCAGCAGCTTAGCTTTCGGGGGGGTCTATGAGCAGTTCTTC. Translated, it gives CASSLAFGGVYEQFF. The full variable domain, its missing parts supplied by reference TRBV11-3 and TRBJ2-1, is EAGVVQSPRYKIIEKKQPVAFWCNPISGHNTLYWYLQNLGQGPELLIRYENEEAVDDSQLPKDRFSAERLKGVDSTLKIQPAELGDSAVYLCASSLAFGGVYEQFFGPGTRLTVL.

The CDR3 sequence: CASSLFGDGYTF. The CDR3 bases are TGTGCCAGCAGTTTATTCGGAGATGGCTACACCTTC. J is TRBJ1-2 and V is TRBV27, with D unclear. Germline CDR1 reads MNHEY; CDR2 reads SMNVEV (reference sequence). The CDR3 is 12 residues long. Trimming took 1 base from V and 6 from J, leaving 6 bases between them.